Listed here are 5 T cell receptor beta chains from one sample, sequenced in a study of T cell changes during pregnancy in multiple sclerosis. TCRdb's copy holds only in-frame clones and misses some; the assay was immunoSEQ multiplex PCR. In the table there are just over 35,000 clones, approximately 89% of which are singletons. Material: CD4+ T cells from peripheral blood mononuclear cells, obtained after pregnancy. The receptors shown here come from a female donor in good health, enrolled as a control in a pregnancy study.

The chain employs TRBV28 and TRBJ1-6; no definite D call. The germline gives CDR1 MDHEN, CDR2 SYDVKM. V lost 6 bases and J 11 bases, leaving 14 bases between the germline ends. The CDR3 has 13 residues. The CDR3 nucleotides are TGTGCCAGCAGCCTGCCCGGACTCCCACCCCTCCACTTT. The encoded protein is CASSLPGLPPLHF.

The CDR3 DNA reads TGTGCCAGCAGCTTGGCCCCAGCGGGAGGGCTCTACAATGAGCAGTTCTTC. As protein: CASSLAPAGGLYNEQFF. V gene TRBV5-4 combines with J gene TRBJ2-1; 10 bases line up with TRBD2. The CDR3 length is 17 residues. Germline V CDR1 and CDR2: SGHNT, YYREEE (reference sequence). J lost 3 bases, V lost 0 bases, and 6 bases had no gene match.

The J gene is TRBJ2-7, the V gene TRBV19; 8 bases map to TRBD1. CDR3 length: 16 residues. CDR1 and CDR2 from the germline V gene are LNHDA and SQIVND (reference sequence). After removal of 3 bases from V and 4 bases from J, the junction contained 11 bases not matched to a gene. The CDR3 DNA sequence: TGTGCCAGTAGTATTGTCCGGGACAGGAACGTTTACGAGCAGTACTTC. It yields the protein CASSIVRDRNVYEQYF.

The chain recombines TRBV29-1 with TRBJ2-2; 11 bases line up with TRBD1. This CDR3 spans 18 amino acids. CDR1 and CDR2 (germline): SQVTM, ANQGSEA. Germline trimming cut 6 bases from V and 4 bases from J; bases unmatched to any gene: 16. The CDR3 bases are TGCAGCGTCGGACCAAACTACCGGGACAGGGGGGGCACCGGGGAGCTGTTTTTT. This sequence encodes CSVGPNYRDRGGTGELFF.

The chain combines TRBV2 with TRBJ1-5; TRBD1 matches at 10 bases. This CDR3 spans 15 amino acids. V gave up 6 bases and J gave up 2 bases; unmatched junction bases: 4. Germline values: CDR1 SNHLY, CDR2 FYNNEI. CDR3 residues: CASRGTGDGNQPQHF. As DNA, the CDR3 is TGTGCCAGCAGAGGGACAGGGGACGGCAATCAGCCCCAGCATTTT.